This T cell receptor (beta chain) was observed in a study of T cells in Graves' hyperthyroidism and ophthalmopathy. About 10 ml of fresh peripheral blood supplied the PBMCs. This clonotype has more than one count but fewer than ten. Its antigen is as yet unknown. Study conclusions and caveats: Most expanded thyroid clonotypes above 0.001 recurred in blood.

TCR beta CDR3 region amplification was performed from RNA transcripts. With the HTBI primer set, the TCR CDR3 went through a first round of RT-PCR. Each CDR3 protein is one row after TCRdb ran MiXCR on the multiplex PCR reads. Found here are 750,000 to 900,000 distinct CDR3 sequences, 35% to 45% of them singletons; the top ten hold 8.9%. V was cut by 6 bases and J by 5 bases, with 16 bases left in between. The CDR3 is 15 amino acids. Per the germline V gene, CDR1 is SNHLY and CDR2 is FYNNEI. The clonotype comes from a man aged 18 to 30 with Graves' hyperthyroidism. Sample: blood. This chain joins TRBV2 and TRBJ2-2; D is uncertain. In nucleotides, the CDR3 is TGTGCCAGCAGAGCCGACGAGGTCTGGACCGGGGAGCTGTTTTTT. Protein: CASRADEVWTGELFF.